Below, 16 T cell receptor beta chains from the same sample are listed, as sequenced in a study of spatial heterogeneity in lung cancer. In TCRdb, the 5' RACE reads were re-called with MiXCR into one record per CDR3 protein. The sample has fewer than 40,000 distinct CDR3 sequences, approximately 7.5% seen once. Time point in this sample: sample taken at primary tumor resection. No cell sorting; template was whole RNA from tumor, lung tissue or PBMC. The sample was PBMCs, taken at surgery. These receptors came from a male donor with early-stage non-small cell lung cancer.

This clonotype was counted ten times or more. This chain uses TRBV27 with TRBJ2-3; D is unclear. CDR1 and CDR2 from the germline V gene are MNHEY and SMNVEV (reference sequence). There are 15 residues in the CDR3. With 4 bases removed from V and 5 bases from J, the gap between germline ends came to 16 bases. The CDR3 protein is CASSSDRVPGDTQYF. The CDR3, as DNA: TGTGCCAGCAGTTCCGACCGCGTTCCGGGAGATACGCAGTATTTT.

In its sample, this clonotype was seen a few times. The chain employs TRBV3-1 and TRBJ1-5; TRBD1 is a possible D gene (5 bases). Germline assignment: CDR1 LGHDT and CDR2 YNNKEL (reference sequence). The CDR3 is 14 residues long. V was trimmed by 2 bases and J by 4 bases, leaving 9 bases between them. The CDR3 DNA reads as TGTGCCAGCAGCCAACTAGGGGAGAATCAGCCCCAGCATTTT. Translating gives CASSQLGENQPQHF.

In regard to this clonotype: A much bigger clone sits one base away, suggesting this may be a read error. CDR3 loop: CAISSNRSTPLHF. Written as DNA, the CDR3 is TGTGCCATCAGTTCGAACAGATCGACACCCCTCCACTTT. The rearrangement uses TRBV10-3 and TRBJ1-6; unclear D gene. The CDR3 loop spans 13 amino acids. V shed 5 bases and J shed 11 bases, with 13 bases lying between them. The germline gives CDR1 ENHRY, CDR2 SYGVKD.

This clonotype was counted at least ten times. J is TRBJ1-1 and V is TRBV6-5, with D hard to call. The CDR3 has 12 amino acids. Trimming removed 6 bases from V and 6 bases from J, with 11 bases in between. CDR1 is MNHEY, CDR2 SVGAGI, per germline. CDR3 sequence reads: CASRPRASEAFF. DNA of the CDR3: TGTGCCAGCAGGCCTCGAGCGTCTGAAGCTTTCTTT.

This clonotype was detected many times. The rearrangement links TRBV6-5 to TRBJ2-1, with D possibly matching TRBD2 (6 bases). V lost 5 bases and J 12 bases, leaving 14 bases between the germline ends. This CDR3 spans 12 amino acids. Germline lookup yields CDR1 MNHEY and CDR2 SVGAGI. CDR3 region: CASSHIAEGQFF. The CDR3 DNA sequence: TGTGCCAGCAGTCATATAGCGGAGGGGCAGTTCTTC.

This clonotype was counted ten times or more. The chain uses TRBV9 and TRBJ1-5, with a tentative D call TRBD1 (6 bases). V was cut by 0 bases and J by 5 bases, with 15 bases left in between. The CDR3 is 16 residues long. Germline assignment: CDR1 SGDLS and CDR2 YYNGEE. CDR3 DNA sequence: TGTGCCAGCAGCGTAGGAGAAGGGGGTTCGTATCAGCCCCAGCATTTT. This gives the protein CASSVGEGGSYQPQHF.

With respect to this clonotype: Being one base from a much bigger clone, this may be a read error. The gene calls are TRBV6-5 and TRBJ1-1, with 7 positions matching TRBD1. The CDR3 is 14 residues long. Germline V gene data show CDR1 as MNHEY and CDR2 as SVGAGI. The CDR3 DNA is TGTGTCAGCAAACGGGACAGCTCGAACACTGAAGCTTTCTTT. Translation: CVSKRDSSNTEAFF.

The V call is TRBV7-9, the J call TRBJ1-2, with 11 positions matching TRBD1. The CDR3 is 15 amino acids. Per the germline V gene, CDR1 is SEHNR and CDR2 is FQNEAQ (reference sequence). The trim removed 0 bases at V and 8 bases at J, leaving 5 bases unmatched. Here the CDR3 reads CASSLAGQGAGGYTF. The DNA for the CDR3 is TGTGCCAGCAGCTTAGCAGGACAGGGGGCTGGAGGCTACACCTTC.

This clonotype was observed a handful of times. The rearrangement uses TRBV18 and TRBJ2-3, with 13 bases lining up with TRBD2. CDR1 is KGHSH and CDR2 is LQKENI in the germline V gene. Trimming at V came to 10 bases and at J to 5 bases, leaving 12 bases not matched to a gene. The CDR3 has 16 amino acids. The CDR3 DNA reads as TGTGCCACCACATTCGGACTAGCGGGAGAGGGAGATACGCAGTATTTT. The encoded protein is CATTFGLAGEGDTQYF.

This clonotype was picked up many times. The V call is TRBV14, the J call TRBJ2-7; 7 bases fit TRBD1. The CDR3 runs to 14 residues. CDR1 and CDR2 from the germline V gene are SGHDN and FVKESK. V gave up 4 bases and J gave up 1 base; unmatched junction bases: 4. CDR3 DNA sequence: TGTGCCAGCAGCCGCTCGGACAGGTCCTACGAGCAGTACGTC. Its translation: CASSRSDRSYEQYV.

V usage is TRBV5-1 and J usage is TRBJ1-2; 9 bases map to TRBD1. Germline V gene data show CDR1 as SGHRS and CDR2 as YFSETQ. CDR3 size: 15 residues. V lost 0 bases and J lost 2; bases outside the gene matches: 2. The CDR3 sequence is CASSLGDRANYGYTF. In DNA, the CDR3 is TGCGCCAGCAGCTTGGGGGACAGGGCGAACTATGGCTACACCTTC.

This sequence joins TRBV11-2 and TRBJ2-1; tentative D call: TRBD2 (6 bases). V shed 0 bases and J shed 0 bases, with 18 bases lying between them. Looked up from germline, CDR1 is SGHAT and CDR2 is FQNNGV. The CDR3 has 19 residues. CDR3 in DNA: TGTGCCAGCAGCTTAGATCTCGGGACTGCAATTAGCTCCTACAATGAGCAGTTCTTC. This sequence encodes CASSLDLGTAISSYNEQFF.

V and J are TRBV7-9 and TRBJ1-4; the D gene is possibly TRBD1 (6 bases). This CDR3 is 13 amino acids long. The V gene's germline CDR1 is SEHNR and CDR2 FQNEAQ (reference sequence). Trimming pared 5 bases from V and 8 bases from J, leaving 12 bases between. The DNA for the CDR3 is TGTGCCAGCAGCCAGAATGGGGGCGAAAAACTGTTTTTT. Protein sequence: CASSQNGGEKLFF. Together with reference TRBV7-9 and TRBJ1-4, the CDR3 gives the full variable domain: DTGVSQNPRHKITKRGQNVTFRCDPISEHNRLYWYRQTLGQGPEFLTYFQNEAQLEKSRLLSDRFSAERPKGSFSTLEIQRTEQGDSAMYLCASSQNGGEKLFFGSGTQLSVL.

This clonotype was detected ten times or more. The V gene is TRBV3-1, the J gene TRBJ1-3; no clear D gene. Germline CDR1 and CDR2: LGHDT and YNNKEL (reference sequence). The CDR3 consists of 14 residues. Deletions cut 3 bases from V and 3 bases from J, with 9 bases between. The CDR3 is CASSQEGDGNTIYF. The CDR3 DNA sequence: TGTGCCAGCAGCCAGGAGGGCGATGGAAACACCATATATTTT.

This clonotype was seen at least ten times. J is TRBJ1-5 and V is TRBV6-2 or TRBV6-3; perhaps TRBD1 as D (5 bases). The germline V gene has CDR1 MNHEY and CDR2 SVGEGT. The CDR3 is 14 amino acids. V lost 9 bases to trimming and J lost 3 bases, with 15 bases between them. Here the CDR3 reads CASTTGPINQPQHF. The CDR3 bases are TGTGCCAGTACGACGGGACCGATCAATCAGCCCCAGCATTTT.

This clonotype occurred once. Given a much more abundant clone one base away, this may be a read error. The chain couples TRBV6-2 or TRBV6-3 to TRBJ2-7; perhaps TRBD1 as D (6 bases). V lost 7 bases, J lost 2 bases, and 15 bases lay in between. CDR1 is MNHEY and CDR2 is SVGEGT in the germline V gene. The CDR3 consists of 14 residues. CDR3 loop: CASNPQGTAYEQYF. In nucleotides, the CDR3 is TGTGCCAGCAATCCACAGGGAACAGCCTACGAGCAGTACTTC.